This TCR beta chain was identified during a study of blood T cell repertoires in COVID-19. The CDR3 length is 12 residues. CDR1 is SGHAT and CDR2 is FQNNGV in the germline V gene. The trim removed 5 bases at V and 6 bases at J, leaving 3 bases unmatched. Method: immunoSEQ multiplex PCR; TCRdb's copy keeps in-frame clones and lacks some. The data contain 95,000 to 150,000 clones, roughly 90% of them seen just once; the ten biggest clones take up around 4%. This chain uses TRBV11-2 with TRBJ1-1, with TRBD1 matching over 7 bases. This TCR came from a woman aged 55-69 years with COVID-19, enrolled during active disease. The source material was peripheral blood. This CDR3 is CASSVGTAEAFF. The CDR3 coding sequence is TGTGCCAGCAGCGTCGGGACAGCTGAAGCTTTCTTT. The full variable domain, with the rest looked up from reference TRBV11-2 and TRBJ1-1, is EAGVAQSPRYKIIEKRQSVAFWCNPISGHATLYWYQQILGQGPKLLIQFQNNGVVDDSQLPKDRFSAERLKGVDSTLKIQPAKLEDSAVYLCASSVGTAEAFFGQGTRLTVV.